The clone carrying this TCR beta chain occurred a few times. The target antigen is unknown. Investigators profiled TCR beta VDJ and CDR3 from genomic DNA template. One entry per CDR3 protein results from TCRdb running MiXCR on the reads. This table holds some 280,000 distinct CDR3 sequences, about 56% found once. These data originate in a study of CD8+CD57+ T cells in acquired aplastic anemia. Study-level information: DNA from sorted CD4+ and CD8+ cells averaged roughly 3.4 ug. The study's findings and limits: Patients and healthy controls showed no significant CD8+ Simpson's diversity difference. Roughly 30 CD8+ CDR3 sequences occurred in both the patients and the controls.

There are 13 residues in the CDR3. Germline-derived CDR1 and CDR2 are SGHVS and FQNEAQ. V was clipped by 2 bases and J by 7 bases, with 11 bases between them. Source material: sorted CD4+, CD8+, or CD8+CD57+ T cells (not recorded which) from PBMCs. V is TRBV7-8 and J is TRBJ2-5; tentatively, D is TRBD2 (6 bases). This TCR came from a human donor with severe aplastic anemia or a healthy control (not recorded which). CDR3 sequence: CASSLSGTATQYF. The CDR3 nucleotides read TGTGCCAGCAGCTTATCCGGGACTGCGACCCAGTACTTC.